The table lists the clone carrying this TCR beta chain with a few counts. TCRdb re-analysed the 5' RACE reads in MiXCR, keeping a single row per CDR3 protein. The table has 450,000 to 500,000 distinct CDR3 sequences, around 15% seen once; the top ten hold approximately 0.9%. Trimming removed 1 base from V and 3 bases from J, with 22 bases in between. Germline lookup yields CDR1 SGHDN and CDR2 FVKESK. This CDR3 has 18 amino acids. The entry originates in a study of identical twins. The same sample was also studied in work on yellow fever vaccine responses in identical twins.

The chain combines TRBV14 with TRBJ2-7; no firm D call. Sequenced sample: CD4+ T cells sorted from blood. This TCR was sampled from a woman younger than 30 in good health. For the CDR3, the DNA is TGTGCCAGCAGCCAAGGCCTCTTAGCAACCGGGCCGGACTACGAGCAGTACTTC. This translates into CASSQGLLATGPDYEQYF.